This T cell receptor beta chain was recovered during a study of CD8 T cell repertoires and HIV-1 epitope variants. Overall study results and limits: About 10 antigen-specific TCR beta clonotypes were found; about 6 seemed cross-reactive to variants. Only beta chains were identified, marking proliferation to antigen, not function.

The CDR3 covers 12 residues. Germline lookup yields CDR1 MNHEY and CDR2 SVGAGI. V shed 2 bases and J shed 6 bases, with 7 bases lying between them. Remarks on this clone: As yet, its antigen is unknown.

The table came from immunoSEQ multiplex PCR; TCRdb's copy has only in-frame clones and leaves some out. The data hold roughly 4,500 clones, with 65% observed a single time. Sequencing was performed on cultured CD8+ T cells derived from PBMCs. This sequence originates from a male donor with HIV. This rearrangement joins TRBV6-5 to TRBJ1-2, with a tentative D call TRBD1 (6 bases). DNA of the CDR3: TGTGCCAGCAGTTACGGGGGGCATGGCTACACCTTC. It translates to CASSYGGHGYTF.